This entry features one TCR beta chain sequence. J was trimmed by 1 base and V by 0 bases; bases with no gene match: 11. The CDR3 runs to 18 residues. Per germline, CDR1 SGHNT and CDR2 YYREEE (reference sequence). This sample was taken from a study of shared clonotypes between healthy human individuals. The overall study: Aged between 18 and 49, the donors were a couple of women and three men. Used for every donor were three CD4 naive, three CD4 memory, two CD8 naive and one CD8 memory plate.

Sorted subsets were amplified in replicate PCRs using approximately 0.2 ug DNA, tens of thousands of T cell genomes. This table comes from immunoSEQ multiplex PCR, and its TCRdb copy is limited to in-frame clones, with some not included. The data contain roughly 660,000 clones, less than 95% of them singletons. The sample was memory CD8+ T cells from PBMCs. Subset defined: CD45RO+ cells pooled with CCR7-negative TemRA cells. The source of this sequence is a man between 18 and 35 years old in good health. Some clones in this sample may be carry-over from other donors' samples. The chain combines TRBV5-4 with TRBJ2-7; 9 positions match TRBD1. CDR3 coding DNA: TGTGCCAGCAGCTTGGCCAGACTCCGCGGGACAGGGTCCTACGAGCAGTACTTC. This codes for CASSLARLRGTGSYEQYF.